Below are 27 T cell receptor beta chains sequenced from a single sample in a study of PD-1 blockade in classical Hodgkin lymphoma. Produced via immunoSEQ multiplex PCR; TCRdb's table is partial and in-frame only. The sample includes 35,000 to 40,000 clones, approximately 86% of them seen just once. Brentuximab vedotin exposure varied, and every patient relapsed after autologous stem cell transplantation. The sequencing here drew on peripheral blood mononuclear cells (PBMCs), taken before the second cycle of nivolumab. Every receptor here comes from a human donor with classical Hodgkin lymphoma.

This clone is labeled as medium-sized. The chain links TRBV11-2 to TRBJ2-7, with unresolved D. Trimming removed 5 bases at V and 3 bases at J, with 5 bases between. Germline V gene sequence: CDR1 SGHAT, CDR2 FQNNGV. The CDR3 has 11 amino acids. Here the CDR3 DNA reads TGTGCCAGCAGCGCCCTCTACGAGCAGTACTTC. This codes for CASSALYEQYF.

In the case of this clone: Additional DNA sequences in this sample encode the identical CDR3. The chain links TRBV6-5 to TRBJ2-5; D ambiguous. The CDR3 is 13 amino acids. Germline values: CDR1 MNHEY, CDR2 SVGAGI. V gave up 2 bases and J gave up 3 bases, with 7 bases separating them. CDR3 residues: CASSYDGEETQYF. CDR3 DNA: TGTGCCAGCAGTTACGACGGTGAAGAGACCCAGTACTTC.

V is TRBV7-8 and J is TRBJ2-3; 8 nucleotides match TRBD2. V lost 2 bases to trimming and J lost 2 bases; unmatched junction nucleotides: 12. CDR1 is SGHVS, CDR2 FQNEAQ, per germline. CDR3 length equals 18 residues. The CDR3 DNA is TGTGCCAGCAGCTTACCCTGGGGACTAGTTAGTCCCACAGATACGCAGTATTTT. This gives the protein CASSLPWGLVSPTDTQYF.

J is TRBJ2-6 and V is TRBV7-3; D gene ambiguous. This CDR3 has 18 residues. With 0 bases removed from V and 4 bases from J, the gap between germline ends came to 16 bases. Germline V CDR1 and CDR2: SGHTA, FQGTGA. CDR3 sequence: CASSLTLLGSTGANVLTF. The CDR3 DNA reads TGTGCCAGCAGCTTAACGCTATTGGGGTCAACGGGGGCCAACGTCCTGACTTTC. The entire variable domain, with the rest obtained from reference TRBV7-3 and TRBJ2-6, is as follows: GAGVSQTPSNKVTEKGKYVELRCDPISGHTALYWYRQSLGQGPEFLIYFQGTGAADDSGLPNDRFFAVRPEGSVSTLKIQRTERGDSAVYLCASSLTLLGSTGANVLTFGAGSRLTVL.

The CDR3 DNA follows: TGTGCCAGCAGCGTAGCGCAAACGGGACATCTGAACACTGAAGCTTTCTTT. The encoded protein is CASSVAQTGHLNTEAFF. The chain couples TRBV9 to TRBJ1-1; possible D gene TRBD1, 6 bases. Trimming took 0 bases from V and 0 from J, leaving 15 bases between them. Germline lookup yields CDR1 SGDLS and CDR2 YYNGEE. The CDR3 spans 17 residues. The whole variable domain, remainder taken from reference TRBV9 and TRBJ1-1, is DSGVTQTPKHLITATGQRVTLRCSPRSGDLSVYWYQQSLDQGLQFLIQYYNGEERAKGNILERFSAQQFPDLHSELNLSSLELGDSALYFCASSVAQTGHLNTEAFFGQGTRLTVV.

The V call is TRBV30, the J call TRBJ2-3; 8 bases line up with TRBD2. Germline V lookup: CDR1 GTSNPN, CDR2 SVGIG (reference sequence). The CDR3 loop spans 16 amino acids. Trimming removed 0 bases from V and 2 bases from J; junction bases left unmatched: 7. The CDR3 nucleotides read TGTGCCTGGAGTGTACCCCCGGGAGGGGTCACAGATACGCAGTATTTT. It codes for CAWSVPPGGVTDTQYF.

The rearrangement uses TRBV9 and TRBJ2-1; the match to TRBD2 covers 7 bases. CDR1 and CDR2 (germline): SGDLS, YYNGEE. The CDR3 has 14 amino acids. V dropped 3 bases and J dropped 9; count of bases not matched to a gene: 9. This CDR3 is CASSGGLGSVEQFF. The CDR3 DNA reads TGTGCCAGCAGCGGAGGACTAGGATCTGTTGAGCAGTTCTTC.

In its sample, this clone was seen a few times. V usage is TRBV27 and J usage is TRBJ2-7; 9 nucleotides line up with TRBD1. This CDR3 has 14 residues. CDR1 and CDR2 from the germline V gene are MNHEY and SMNVEV (reference sequence). V lost 7 bases to trimming and J lost 3 bases; unmatched junction nucleotides: 7. CDR3 DNA: TGTGCCAGCATCCTCCGGGACAGGGACTACGAGCAGTACTTC. Translated, it gives CASILRDRDYEQYF.

The chain is built from TRBV9 and TRBJ1-3; maybe TRBD1 (6 bases). The CDR3 loop spans 14 amino acids. Germline V lookup: CDR1 SGDLS, CDR2 YYNGEE. V was shortened by 2 bases and J by 4 bases, with 10 bases between the two germline ends. DNA of the CDR3: TGTGCCAGCAGCGTGTCAGGGGACGGAAACACCATATATTTT. Its protein product is CASSVSGDGNTIYF. Full variable domain (missing parts from reference TRBV9 and TRBJ1-3): DSGVTQTPKHLITATGQRVTLRCSPRSGDLSVYWYQQSLDQGLQFLIQYYNGEERAKGNILERFSAQQFPDLHSELNLSSLELGDSALYFCASSVSGDGNTIYFGEGSWLTVV.

The V and J genes are TRBV5-1 and TRBJ2-7; possibly TRBD2 for D (6 bases). Trimming stripped 2 bases from V and 2 bases from J, with 11 bases between. Looked up from germline, CDR1 is SGHRS and CDR2 is YFSETQ. CDR3 length: 14 residues. For the CDR3, the DNA is TGCGCCAGCAGCTTCGGAGGGGTAGCCTACGAGCAGTACTTC. Residues: CASSFGGVAYEQYF.

The chain has TRBV30 and TRBJ2-2; D not resolved. Germline CDR1 is GTSNPN and CDR2 is SVGIG (reference sequence). V gave up 4 bases and J gave up 2 bases, with 11 bases separating them. The CDR3 contains 14 residues. CDR3: CAWIRQSNTGELFF. For the CDR3, the DNA is TGTGCCTGGATACGGCAGAGTAACACCGGGGAGCTGTTTTTT.

This clone was seen a handful of times. J is TRBJ2-7 and V is TRBV6-5; a possible D gene is TRBD2 (5 bases). Germline CDR1 is MNHEY and CDR2 is SVGAGI. Trimming stripped 11 bases from V and 2 bases from J, with 16 bases between. The length of the CDR3 is 13 residues. CDR3 bases: TGTGCCGCGGGTTCATTTGGCCCCTACGAGCAGTACTTC. Its translation is CAAGSFGPYEQYF.

The gene calls are TRBV28 and TRBJ2-5; tentative D call: TRBD1 (5 bases). Near its end, the DNA agrees better with TRBJ2-7, so the J call may be wrong. The CDR3 runs 14 residues. Germline V CDR1 and CDR2: MDHEN, SYDVKM. The CDR3 DNA sequence: TGTGCCAGCAGACGAAGACAGAGCTCCTACGAGCAGTACTTC. Protein product: CASRRRQSSYEQYF.

The chain employs TRBV14 and TRBJ2-6, with 9 bases aligning to TRBD1. V lost 3 bases and J lost 7; bases outside the gene matches: 19. The germline gives CDR1 SGHDN, CDR2 FVKESK. This CDR3 region has 20 residues. CDR3 nucleotides: TGTGCCAGCAGCCATCCAAGGGACAGGGTTCATCATCCGAAAGCCAACGTCCTGACTTTC. Its translation: CASSHPRDRVHHPKANVLTF.

This clone is categorized as medium-sized (0.01 to 0.1%). CDR3 residues: CASTQTRYSNQPQHF. CDR3 DNA: TGTGCCAGCACCCAAACTAGATATAGCAATCAGCCCCAGCATTTT. The gene calls are TRBV7-2 and TRBJ1-5; D remains unclear. The germline CDR1 and CDR2 sequences are SGHTA and FQGNSA. V gave up 7 bases and J gave up 0 bases, with 13 bases separating them. CDR3 length equals 15 residues.

Only a few counts were recorded for this clone. The chain carries TRBV5-1 and TRBJ1-4; D is unclear. This CDR3 has 16 amino acids. CDR1 is SGHRS and CDR2 is YFSETQ in the germline V gene. V was trimmed by 1 base and J by 6 bases, leaving 16 bases between them. The CDR3 is CASSLWRVGEDEKLFF. In nucleotides, the CDR3 is TGCGCCAGCAGCTTGTGGAGGGTGGGAGAGGATGAAAAACTGTTTTTT.

This clone was observed a handful of times. V gene TRBV7-2 combines with J gene TRBJ2-1, with D uncertain. The CDR3 length is 15 residues. CDR1 and CDR2 (germline): SGHTA, FQGNSA. V was cut by 5 bases and J by 4 bases, with 15 bases left in between. The CDR3 nucleotides are TGTGCCAGCAGCCTCTCGGTTTACGGTTACAATGAGCAGTTCTTC. It is translated as CASSLSVYGYNEQFF.

CDR3 DNA: TGCGCCAGCAGCCAAGGTCCAGGGCGGTTTTTCTACGAGCAGTACTTC. Translating it yields CASSQGPGRFFYEQYF. This rearrangement joins TRBV4-1 to TRBJ2-7; D possibly corresponds to TRBD1 (5 bases). V dropped 1 base and J dropped 3 bases, with 16 bases sitting between them. CDR3 length: 16 amino acids. Germline lookup yields CDR1 MGHRA and CDR2 YSYEKL.

The chain couples TRBV2 to TRBJ2-7, with TRBD1 matching over 11 bases. This CDR3 is 15 amino acids long. Germline V lookup: CDR1 SNHLY, CDR2 FYNNEI. V trimming: 7 bases; J trimming: 2 bases; junction bases outside the gene matches: 7. The CDR3 sequence is CASNRDRGFTYEQYF. The CDR3 DNA sequence: TGTGCCAGCAACAGGGACAGGGGGTTTACCTACGAGCAGTACTTC.

V gene TRBV7-8 combines with J gene TRBJ1-2; no clear D. The CDR3 spans 13 residues. Germline CDR1 is SGHVS and CDR2 is FQNEAQ. V lost 5 bases, J lost 7 bases, and 14 bases lay in between. The chain's CDR3 is CASSILIGGGYTF. CDR3 DNA: TGTGCCAGCAGCATCCTAATCGGCGGTGGCTACACCTTC.

V usage is TRBV19 and J usage is TRBJ2-2, with 8 bases that match TRBD1. Per the germline V gene, CDR1 is LNHDA and CDR2 is SQIVND (reference sequence). V shed 1 base, J shed 7 bases, and the junction held 8 bases outside the gene matches. CDR3 size: 16 residues. The CDR3: CASSIVNRGYDGELFF. Written as DNA, the CDR3 is TGTGCCAGTAGTATAGTTAACAGGGGGTATGACGGGGAGCTGTTTTTT.

V usage is TRBV5-1 and J usage is TRBJ2-2; D possibly corresponds to TRBD2 (6 bases). This CDR3 is 16 amino acids long. V lost 0 bases and J lost 2, with 11 bases in between. From germline, CDR1 is SGHRS and CDR2 YFSETQ. In DNA, the CDR3 is TGCGCCAGCAGCTTGGTGGGAGGCACTAACACCGGGGAGCTGTTTTTT. This encodes CASSLVGGTNTGELFF.

The V gene is TRBV11-3, the J gene TRBJ1-1, with TRBD1 as a possible D gene (5 bases). The V end lost 1 base, the J end lost 5 bases, and 14 bases lay between the germline ends. CDR3 length: 15 amino acids. Germline V CDR1 and CDR2: SGHNT, YENEEA. CDR3 nucleotide sequence: TGTGCCAGCAGCTTAGTGGGGGTTAGAGGGACTGAAGCTTTCTTT. Its protein is CASSLVGVRGTEAFF.

This clone has just one count. This chain uses TRBV19 with TRBJ2-3, with D unresolved. Germline CDR1 and CDR2: LNHDA and SQIVND (reference sequence). Trimming took off 7 bases at V and 4 bases at J, with 15 bases between the two ends. This CDR3 region has 14 residues. CDR3 nucleotide sequence: TGTGCCAGTACCTCACCAAGCGTGCCAGATACGCAGTATTTT. It is translated as CASTSPSVPDTQYF.

This chain uses TRBV18 with TRBJ1-5, with 7 bases matching TRBD1. Per germline, CDR1 KGHSH and CDR2 LQKENI. This CDR3 has 14 residues. V was pared by 4 bases and J by 3 bases, with 3 bases of the junction left unmatched. The CDR3 protein is CASSRDSVNQPQHF. CDR3 nucleotide sequence: TGTGCCAGCTCACGGGACAGCGTCAATCAGCCCCAGCATTTT.

This chain connects TRBV6-5 to TRBJ2-7; D is unclear. Trimming took 0 bases from V and 1 from J, leaving 4 bases between them. CDR1 is MNHEY and CDR2 is SVGAGI in the germline V gene. The CDR3 loop spans 13 amino acids. CDR3 loop: CASSYSESYEQYF. In DNA form, the CDR3 reads TGTGCCAGCAGTTACTCGGAGTCCTACGAGCAGTACTTC.

The V and J genes are TRBV5-1 and TRBJ1-5; tentative D call: TRBD1 (5 bases). The CDR3 spans 15 residues. The germline V gene encodes CDR1 SGHRS and CDR2 YFSETQ. V was cut by 5 bases and J by 1 base, with 13 bases left in between. This CDR3 reads CASRPGAFSNQPQHF. In nucleotides, the CDR3 is TGCGCCAGCAGGCCCGGGGCTTTCAGCAATCAGCCCCAGCATTTT.